The rows below give T cell receptor beta chains drawn from one sample of a study of human T cells and chemical hapten exposure. TCRdb analysed the reads with MiXCR anew, one entry per CDR3 protein. The data contain about 120,000 distinct CDR3 sequences, 8% to 9.5% of them singletons. What was sequenced was whole blood. These receptors originate from a human donor in good health. Some clones in this sample may be carry-over from other donors' samples. Both conserved end residues are part of each CDR3. The D gene is left open where the match is weak. The size of a clone is reported for some rows only, either as once, few or many, or as a class for expanded clones.

CDR3 DNA: TGTGCCAGCAGCCCTCAGTATAGCGCCTACGAGCAGTACTTC
CDR3 protein: CASSPQYSAYEQYF
J gene: TRBJ2-7
D gene: NA
clone size: few
V gene: TRBV11-2

CDR3 DNA: TGTGCCTCCAGCCGTTTACGGGATGGCTACACCTTC
CDR3 protein: CASSRLRDGYTF
J gene: TRBJ1-2
D gene: NA
clone size: few
V gene: TRBV7-2

CDR3 DNA: TGTGCCAGCAGCCAAGAGGACCTCGGGGCGCAGTACTTC
CDR3 protein: CASSQEDLGAQYF
J gene: TRBJ2-7
D gene: NA
clone size: few
V gene: TRBV14

CDR3 DNA: TGTGCCAGCAGTTACGGGACAGGCTTAAGCACCGGGGAGCTGTTTTTT
CDR3 protein: CASSYGTGLSTGELFF
J gene: TRBJ2-2
D gene: TRBD1
clone size: many
V gene: TRBV6-2/TRBV6-3

CDR3 DNA: TGTGCCAGCAGTTACCCGCCGGGACAGGGGGCGTCAGATACGCAGTATTTT
CDR3 protein: CASSYPPGQGASDTQYF
J gene: TRBJ2-3
D gene: TRBD1
clone size: few
V gene: TRBV6-2/TRBV6-3

CDR3 DNA: TGTGCCAGCAGCCCGAGCGGGCTAGCCTACGAGCAGTACTTC
CDR3 protein: CASSPSGLAYEQYF
J gene: TRBJ2-7
D gene: NA
clone size: few
V gene: TRBV3-1

CDR3 DNA: TGCGCCAGCAGCCCCGGGTTAGACCTCCCGATGGGGGAGCAGTACTTC
CDR3 protein: CASSPGLDLPMGEQYF
J gene: TRBJ2-7
D gene: NA
clone size: few
V gene: TRBV4-3

CDR3 DNA: TGTGCCAGCAGAGACCTGGACAGGGTGGCTGGAAACACCATATATTTT
CDR3 protein: CASRDLDRVAGNTIYF
J gene: TRBJ1-3
D gene: TRBD1
clone size: NA
V gene: TRBV12-3/TRBV12-4

CDR3 DNA: TGTGCCATCAGTGAGTCGACTAGCGGGAGAACCGGGGAGCTGTTTTTT
CDR3 protein: CAISESTSGRTGELFF
J gene: TRBJ2-2
D gene: TRBD2
clone size: few
V gene: TRBV10-3

CDR3 DNA: TGTGCCAGCGCCAGTAGCGGGCCGCCTTACGAGCAGTACTTC
CDR3 protein: CASASSGPPYEQYF
J gene: TRBJ2-7
D gene: TRBD2
clone size: NA
V gene: TRBV3-1

CDR3 DNA: TGCAGTGCAAAACTAGCGGGGGTCAAAGAGACCCAGTACTTC
CDR3 protein: CSAKLAGVKETQYF
J gene: TRBJ2-5
D gene: TRBD2
clone size: NA
V gene: TRBV20-1

CDR3 DNA: TGCAGTGCCTCGCCAGGGGGCTTTACCGGGGAGCTGTTTTTT
CDR3 protein: CSASPGGFTGELFF
J gene: TRBJ2-2
D gene: TRBD1
clone size: many
V gene: TRBV20-1

CDR3 DNA: TGTGCCAGCAGTAATCCAGGGGCCACTGAAGCTTTCTTT
CDR3 protein: CASSNPGATEAFF
J gene: TRBJ1-1
D gene: NA
clone size: many
V gene: TRBV6-5

CDR3 DNA: TGTGCCAGCTCTTTCCAGTTGGGGCAGAACACTGAAGCTTTCTTT
CDR3 protein: CASSFQLGQNTEAFF
J gene: TRBJ1-1
D gene: NA
clone size: many
V gene: TRBV9

CDR3 DNA: TGTGCCAGCAGCTCGGTCCCGGGCCGGAGGGTGAACGAGCAGTACTTC
CDR3 protein: CASSSVPGRRVNEQYF
J gene: TRBJ2-7
D gene: NA
clone size: few
V gene: TRBV7-2

CDR3 DNA: TGTGCCATCAGGGGAGCGGGGAGCTCCTACGAGCAGTACTTC
CDR3 protein: CAIRGAGSSYEQYF
J gene: TRBJ2-7
D gene: TRBD2
clone size: many
V gene: TRBV10-3

CDR3 DNA: TGCAGTGCATTGACAGATACGCAGTATTTT
CDR3 protein: CSALTDTQYF
J gene: TRBJ2-3
D gene: NA
clone size: many
V gene: TRBV20-1

CDR3 DNA: TGTGCCAGCAGCTTAGACAGGGGGGATTACAATGAGCAGTTCTTC
CDR3 protein: CASSLDRGDYNEQFF
J gene: TRBJ2-1
D gene: TRBD1
clone size: few
V gene: TRBV7-2

CDR3 DNA: TGTGCCAGCAGCCCACTTCCCACCGGGGAGCTGTTTTTT
CDR3 protein: CASSPLPTGELFF
J gene: TRBJ2-2
D gene: NA
clone size: NA
V gene: TRBV7-3

CDR3 DNA: TGTGCCAGCAGTTGGGGAGCTCCCTACGAGCAGTACTTC
CDR3 protein: CASSWGAPYEQYF
J gene: TRBJ2-7
D gene: NA
clone size: NA
V gene: TRBV27

CDR3 DNA: TGCAGTGCGAACCCCTCCCGGGACAGGGTGACAGATACGCAGTATTTT
CDR3 protein: CSANPSRDRVTDTQYF
J gene: TRBJ2-3
D gene: TRBD1
clone size: NA
V gene: TRBV20-1

CDR3 DNA: TGTGCCAGCACCCTCAGCTTGTCGACCGGGGAGCTGTTTTTT
CDR3 protein: CASTLSLSTGELFF
J gene: TRBJ2-2
D gene: NA
clone size: many
V gene: TRBV12-3/TRBV12-4

CDR3 DNA: TGTGCCAGCAGAGATTCCGGGACAGTCGGCACCGGGGAGCTGTTTTTT
CDR3 protein: CASRDSGTVGTGELFF
J gene: TRBJ2-2
D gene: TRBD1
clone size: few
V gene: TRBV3-1

CDR3 DNA: TGTGCCAGCAGGGTTACGGACGGTAGGAAGAATGAGAAGCAGTTCTTC
CDR3 protein: CASRVTDGRKNEKQFF
J gene: TRBJ2-1
D gene: NA
clone size: few
V gene: TRBV2

CDR3 DNA: TGCAGTGCTAGTGGGACAGGGAAAGAGACCCAGTACTTC
CDR3 protein: CSASGTGKETQYF
J gene: TRBJ2-5
D gene: TRBD1
clone size: NA
V gene: TRBV20-1

CDR3 DNA: TGTGCCAGCAGCCTCCTGGGGGGCCCAAATGAAAAACTGTTTTTT
CDR3 protein: CASSLLGGPNEKLFF
J gene: TRBJ1-4
D gene: NA
clone size: many
V gene: TRBV7-9

CDR3 DNA: TGCAGTGCTACCACAGGGGCGGGTATAGGCGCTTTCTTT
CDR3 protein: CSATTGAGIGAFF
J gene: TRBJ1-1
D gene: TRBD1
clone size: few
V gene: TRBV20-1

CDR3 DNA: TGTGCCAGCAGCTTAGTTAGCGGGAGGGCCCTATACAATGAGCAGTTCTTC
CDR3 protein: CASSLVSGRALYNEQFF
J gene: TRBJ2-1
D gene: TRBD2
clone size: few
V gene: TRBV11-2

CDR3 DNA: TGTGCCAGCAGAGCTAATCTAGCGGTCACCACAGATACGCAGTATTTT
CDR3 protein: CASRANLAVTTDTQYF
J gene: TRBJ2-3
D gene: TRBD2
clone size: many
V gene: TRBV12-3/TRBV12-4

CDR3 DNA: TGTGCCAGCAGCCAAGATCTGTGGAACGGCTATGGCTACACCTTC
CDR3 protein: CASSQDLWNGYGYTF
J gene: TRBJ1-2
D gene: NA
clone size: few
V gene: TRBV3-1

CDR3 DNA: TGTGCCAGCACCAACTTCCGGACACCCGTCTCTGGGGCCAACGTCCTGACTTTC
CDR3 protein: CASTNFRTPVSGANVLTF
J gene: TRBJ2-6
D gene: NA
clone size: many
V gene: TRBV7-9